The clone carrying this TCR beta chain occurred a few times. Its cognate antigen is unknown. Between the trimmed V and J ends, which lost 6 bases and 2 bases, there was a span of 5 bases. Germline assignment: CDR1 MDHEN and CDR2 SYDVKM. The CDR3 spans 11 residues. These data belong to a study of blood T cells in healthy people across ages. Combining a sample-barcoded 5' primer with a J-beta primer mix, a second PCR ran for 7 to 11 cycles. TCRdb reprocessed the 5' RACE reads via MiXCR and lists one record per CDR3 protein. The data contain around 690,000 distinct CDR3 sequences, roughly 50% of them seen just once; the ten biggest clones take up around 37%. Per sample, extraction of total RNA gave at least 5 micrograms in every case. Study findings and constraints: Unsorted PBMCs prevented conclusive naive versus antigen-experienced comparison.

Sequenced material: blood. The TCR sequence derives from a man in his 60s in good health. The rearrangement links TRBV28 to TRBJ2-7; unclear D gene. In DNA form, the CDR3 reads TGTGCCAGCAGCCGACCCTACGAGCAGTACTTC. It is translated as CASSRPYEQYF.